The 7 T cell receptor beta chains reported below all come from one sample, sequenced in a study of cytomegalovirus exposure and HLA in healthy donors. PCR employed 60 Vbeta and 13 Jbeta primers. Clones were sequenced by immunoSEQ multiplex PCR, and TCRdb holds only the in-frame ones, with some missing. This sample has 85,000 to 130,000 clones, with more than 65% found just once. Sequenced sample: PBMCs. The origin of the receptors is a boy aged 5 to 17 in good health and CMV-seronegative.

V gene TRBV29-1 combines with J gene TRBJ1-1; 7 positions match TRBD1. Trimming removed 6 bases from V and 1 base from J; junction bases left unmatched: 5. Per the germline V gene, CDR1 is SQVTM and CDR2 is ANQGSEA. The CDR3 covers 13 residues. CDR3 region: CSVPRGQNTEAFF. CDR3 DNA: TGCAGCGTCCCAAGGGGGCAGAACACTGAAGCTTTCTTT.

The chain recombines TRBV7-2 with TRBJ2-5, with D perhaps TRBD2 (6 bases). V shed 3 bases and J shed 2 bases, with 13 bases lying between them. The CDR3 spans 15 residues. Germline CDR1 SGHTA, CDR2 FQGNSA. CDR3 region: CASSLWAGGQETQYF. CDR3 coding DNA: TGTGCCAGCAGCTTGTGGGCTGGGGGGCAAGAGACCCAGTACTTC.

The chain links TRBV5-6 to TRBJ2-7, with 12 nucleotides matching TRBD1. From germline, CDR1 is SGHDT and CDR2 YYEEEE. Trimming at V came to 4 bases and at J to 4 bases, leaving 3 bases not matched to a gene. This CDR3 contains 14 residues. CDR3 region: CASSQGQGAYEQYF. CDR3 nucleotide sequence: TGTGCCAGCAGCCAGGGACAGGGGGCGTACGAGCAGTACTTC.

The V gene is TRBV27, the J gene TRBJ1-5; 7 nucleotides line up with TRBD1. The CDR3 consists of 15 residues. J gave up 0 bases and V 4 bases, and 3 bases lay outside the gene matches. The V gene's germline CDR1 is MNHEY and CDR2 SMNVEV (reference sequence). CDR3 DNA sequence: TGTGCCAGCAGTTCGACAGGGCATAGCAATCAGCCCCAGCATTTT. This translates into CASSSTGHSNQPQHF.

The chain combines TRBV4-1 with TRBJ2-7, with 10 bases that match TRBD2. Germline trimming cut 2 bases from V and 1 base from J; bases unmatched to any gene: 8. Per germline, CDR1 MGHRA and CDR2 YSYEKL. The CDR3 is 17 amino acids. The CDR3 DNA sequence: TGCGCCAGCAGCCAACGATTCTCTAGCGGGAGTTCCTACGAGCAGTACTTC. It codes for CASSQRFSSGSSYEQYF.

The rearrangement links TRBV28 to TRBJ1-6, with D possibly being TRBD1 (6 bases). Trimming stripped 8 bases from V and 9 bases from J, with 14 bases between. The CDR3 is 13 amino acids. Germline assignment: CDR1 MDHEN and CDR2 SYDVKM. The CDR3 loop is CASADSRGSPLHF. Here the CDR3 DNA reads TGTGCCAGCGCGGACAGTAGAGGTTCACCCCTCCACTTT. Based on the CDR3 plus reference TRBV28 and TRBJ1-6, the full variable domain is DVKVTQSSRYLVKRTGEKVFLECVQDMDHENMFWYRQDPGLGLRLIYFSYDVKMKEKGDIPEGYSVSREKKERFSLILESASTNQTSMYLCASADSRGSPLHFGNGTRLTVT.

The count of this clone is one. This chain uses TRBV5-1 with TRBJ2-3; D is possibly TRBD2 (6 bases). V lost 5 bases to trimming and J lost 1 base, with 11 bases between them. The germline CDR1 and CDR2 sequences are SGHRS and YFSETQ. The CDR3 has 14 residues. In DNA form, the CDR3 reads TGCGCCAGCAGTCAGGTAGCGGGCACAGATACGCAGTATTTT. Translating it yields CASSQVAGTDTQYF.